This TCR beta chain was identified in a study of T cell repertoires in aging, cancer and after chemotherapy. The CDR3 has 19 residues. Germline values: CDR1 MNHEY, CDR2 SVGAGI. The V and J ends lost 0 bases and 1 base, in that order; junction bases with no gene match: 12. Peripheral blood genomic DNA, not sorted cells or RNA, was the template. This clonotype showed up just a few times. A mixed TRB-A/B primer pool amplified rearranged TRB by multiplex touch-down PCR. TCRdb fed the multiplex PCR reads into MiXCR, producing one record per CDR3 protein. This sample has 4,000 to 5,500 distinct CDR3 sequences, with over 30% found just once.

Sequenced: blood. This chain joins TRBV6-5 and TRBJ2-5, with 9 bases that match TRBD2. The source is a human donor with a blood cancer. The CDR3 region is CASSYSGRGSGGIQETQYF. CDR3 nucleotides: TGTGCCAGCAGTTACTCCGGCAGGGGTAGCGGGGGCATCCAAGAGACCCAGTACTTC.